This passage covers 10 T cell receptor beta chains from one sample sequenced in a study of shared clonotypes between healthy human individuals. The protocol was immunoSEQ multiplex PCR, while the TCRdb copy is restricted to in-frame clones and leaves out a portion. Here the sample spans under 1,100,000 clones, 78% being singletons. Sequencing was performed on memory CD4+ T cells from PBMCs. Subset given: CD45RA-negative fraction. Receptor source: a man between 18 and 29 years old in good health. Some clones in this sample may be carry-over from other donors' samples.

This clone was detected only a few times. The chain uses TRBV4-2 and TRBJ1-4; the D is unclear. The CDR3 runs 16 residues. Trimming left V 0 bases short and J 6 bases short, with 14 bases between. Per germline, CDR1 LGHNA and CDR2 YNFKEQ. The CDR3 sequence: CASSQEFWQRDEKLFF. The CDR3 DNA is TGTGCCAGCAGCCAAGAATTCTGGCAGCGCGATGAAAAACTGTTTTTT.

Comment on this clone: One base away lies a much larger clone, so this may be a sequencing read error. The same CDR3 can be traced to other DNA sequences in this sample. This chain links TRBV11-2 with TRBJ2-6; D gene ambiguous. With 4 bases removed from V and 4 bases from J, the gap between germline ends came to 2 bases. This CDR3 is 12 amino acids long. In germline, CDR1 is SGHAT, CDR2 FQNNGV. This chain's CDR3 is CASSSGANVLTF. In DNA form, the CDR3 reads TGTGCCAGCAGCTCCGGGGCCAACGTCCTGACTTTC.

This clone was counted a few times. This sequence joins TRBV7-7 and TRBJ2-2, with D hard to call. CDR1 is SSHAT, CDR2 FNYEAQ, per germline (reference sequence). Trimming took 1 base from V and 3 from J, leaving 3 bases between them. CDR3 length: 13 amino acids. Written as DNA, the CDR3 is TGTGCCAGCAGCTTAGACGACACCGGGGAGCTGTTTTTT. Amino acids: CASSLDDTGELFF.

The rearrangement uses TRBV6-5 and TRBJ2-7, with TRBD1 as a possible D gene (5 bases). V was cut by 5 bases and J by 0 bases, with 11 bases left in between. The CDR3 runs to 14 residues. CDR1 and CDR2 (germline): MNHEY, SVGAGI. This chain's CDR3 is CASSGLGLSYEQYF. The DNA for the CDR3 is TGTGCCAGCAGTGGCTTGGGGCTCTCCTACGAGCAGTACTTC.

J is TRBJ1-5 and V is TRBV5-1; 7 nucleotides match TRBD1. Germline CDR1 and CDR2: SGHRS and YFSETQ. V shed 3 bases and J 3 bases; nucleotides not matched to a gene: 3. The CDR3 extends over 14 amino acids. This chain's CDR3 is CASSSGTVNQPQHF. The CDR3 nucleotides are TGCGCCAGCAGCTCCGGGACAGTCAATCAGCCCCAGCATTTT.

In its sample, this clone was seen a few times. This chain links TRBV7-2 with TRBJ2-7; tentative D call: TRBD1 (5 bases). CDR3 size: 15 residues. Looked up from germline, CDR1 is SGHTA and CDR2 is FQGNSA. V shed 4 bases and J shed 4 bases, with 17 bases lying between them. The CDR3, as DNA: TGTGCCAGCAGCTCGAACCTGGGGCTGCCGTACGAGCAGTACTTC. Protein sequence: CASSSNLGLPYEQYF.

This chain links TRBV28 with TRBJ2-3, with D possibly being TRBD1 (5 bases). Trimming pared 6 bases from V and 6 bases from J, leaving 7 bases between. The CDR3 is 11 amino acids. Germline CDR1 is MDHEN and CDR2 is SYDVKM. The CDR3 is CASRGPDTQYF. The CDR3 nucleotides are TGTGCCAGCAGGGGGCCGGATACGCAGTATTTT. Full variable domain (rest looked up from reference TRBV28 and TRBJ2-3): DVKVTQSSRYLVKRTGEKVFLECVQDMDHENMFWYRQDPGLGLRLIYFSYDVKMKEKGDIPEGYSVSREKKERFSLILESASTNQTSMYLCASRGPDTQYFGPGTRLTVL.

On this clone itself: The same CDR3 also results from other DNA sequences found in this sample. The gene calls are TRBV30 and TRBJ2-3, with D perhaps matching TRBD2 (6 bases). The V and J ends lost 2 bases and 15 bases respectively, with 21 bases between them. Germline CDR1 reads GTSNPN; CDR2 reads SVGIG (reference sequence). This CDR3 region has 13 residues. CDR3 residues: CAWSSLGGPSAYF. The CDR3 DNA is TGTGCCTGGAGTAGTCTGGGGGGACCCAGTGCATATTTT.

This clone turned up a few times. The rearrangement links TRBV7-8 to TRBJ2-7, with D perhaps matching TRBD1 (5 bases). The V and J ends lost 5 bases and 0 bases respectively, with 17 bases between them. The CDR3 length is 16 residues. The V gene's germline CDR1 is SGHVS and CDR2 FQNEAQ. The CDR3 bases are TGTGCCAGCAGCCCCCACTTCAGGGCCGTCTCCTACGAGCAGTACTTC. Protein sequence: CASSPHFRAVSYEQYF.

The chain combines TRBV12-5 with TRBJ2-1, with D tentatively TRBD2 (6 bases). The CDR3 length is 16 residues. The V end lost 1 base, the J end lost 7 bases, and 17 bases lay between the germline ends. Per germline, CDR1 LGHNT and CDR2 FRNRAP. The CDR3 bases are TGTGCTAGTGGTTTGGACTCAGGTGGAGGGCCGAATGAGCAGTTCTTC. Translation gives CASGLDSGGGPNEQFF. The variable domain in full, with the rest retrieved from reference TRBV12-5 and TRBJ2-1, is DARVTQTPRHKVTEMGQEVTMRCQPILGHNTVFWYRQTMMQGLELLAYFRNRAPLDDSGMPKDRFSAEMPDATLATLKIQPSEPRDSAVYFCASGLDSGGGPNEQFFGPGTRLTVL.